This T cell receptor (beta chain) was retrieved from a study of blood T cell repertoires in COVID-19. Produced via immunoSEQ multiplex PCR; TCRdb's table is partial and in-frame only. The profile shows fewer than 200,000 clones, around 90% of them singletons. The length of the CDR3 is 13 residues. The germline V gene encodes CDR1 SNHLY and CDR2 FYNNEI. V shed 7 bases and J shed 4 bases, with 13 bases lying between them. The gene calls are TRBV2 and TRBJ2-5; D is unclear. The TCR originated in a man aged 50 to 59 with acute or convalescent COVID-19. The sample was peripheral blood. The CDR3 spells CASMARIGETQYF. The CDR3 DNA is TGTGCCAGCATGGCACGTATTGGAGAGACCCAGTACTTC.